This T cell receptor beta chain was captured in a study of molecular identifiers for immune sequencing clone quantification. This clonotype has at least ten counts. What it binds is unknown. V was shortened by 0 bases and J by 6 bases, with 10 bases between the two germline ends. Germline loops: CDR1 SGHRS, CDR2 YFSETQ. The CDR3 consists of 13 residues. Overall study findings and caveats: Jurkat TCR RNA spiked in from one cell could reportedly be detected among about 1.1 million naive cells. Identical TCR molecules that share a barcode could lead to an underestimation of highly expanded clone sizes.

As previously described, bulk TCR libraries were made using listed TCR primers. MiXCR was run by TCRdb on the PCR reads, yielding one entry per CDR3 protein. The sample carries approximately 590,000 distinct CDR3 sequences, about 25% recorded once. J is TRBJ2-7 and V is TRBV5-1; D gene uncertain. This TCR was sampled from a human donor in good health. Some libraries in this study had Jurkat cell RNA spiked in. Sequencing input: naive CD8+ T cells from blood, with Jurkat cell RNA spiked in. Described subset: FACS-sorted CD8+CD4-CCR7+CD45RA+ naive T cells. CDR3 coding DNA: TGCGCCAGCAGCTTGGTGGGTAGAGGCGAGCAGTACTTC. Its protein product is CASSLVGRGEQYF. Filled out from reference TRBV5-1 and TRBJ2-7, the complete variable domain reads KAGVTQTPRYLIKTRGQQVTLSCSPISGHRSVSWYQQTPGQGLQFLFEYFSETQRNKGNFPGRFSGRQFSNSRSEMNVSTLELGDSALYLCASSLVGRGEQYFGPGTRLTVT.